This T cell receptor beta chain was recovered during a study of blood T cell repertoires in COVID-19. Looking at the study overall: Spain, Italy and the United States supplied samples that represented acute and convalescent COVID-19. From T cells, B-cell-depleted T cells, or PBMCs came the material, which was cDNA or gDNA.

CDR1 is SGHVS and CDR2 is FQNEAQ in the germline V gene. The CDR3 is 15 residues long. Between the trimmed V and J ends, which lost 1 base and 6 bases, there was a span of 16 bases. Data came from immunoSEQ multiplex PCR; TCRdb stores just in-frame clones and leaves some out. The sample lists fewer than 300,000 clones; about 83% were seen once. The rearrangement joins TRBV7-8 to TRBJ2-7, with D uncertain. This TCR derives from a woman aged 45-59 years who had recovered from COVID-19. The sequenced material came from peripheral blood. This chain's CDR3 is CASSLEIGARAEQYF. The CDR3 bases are TGTGCCAGCAGCTTAGAAATAGGTGCTAGAGCCGAGCAGTACTTC. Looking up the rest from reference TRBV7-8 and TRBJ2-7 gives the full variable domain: GAGVSQSPRYKVAKRGQDVALRCDPISGHVSLFWYQQALGQGPEFLTYFQNEAQLDKSGLPSDRFFAERPEGSVSTLKIQRTQQEDSAVYLCASSLEIGARAEQYFGPGTRLTVT.